These 15 T cell receptor beta chains came from one sample sequenced in a study of shared clonotypes between healthy human individuals. The table came from immunoSEQ multiplex PCR; TCRdb's copy has only in-frame clones and leaves some out. The repertoire has around 2.5 million clones, 80% to 95% of them found once; the top ten carry around 0.4%. Sequences were obtained from naive CD4+ T cells from PBMCs. The subset was: CD45RA+ positively selected. All receptors derive from a man between 18 and 29 years old in good health. Some clones in this sample may be carry-over from other donors' samples.

The chain employs TRBV5-8 and TRBJ2-7; 9 nucleotides align to TRBD1. Germline V gene lookup returns CDR1 SGHTS and CDR2 YDEGEE. The junction had 7 bases not matched to a gene; V was cut back by 3 bases and J by 6 bases. This CDR3 comprises 14 residues. The CDR3 region is CASSSRTGVPEQYF. The CDR3 DNA follows: TGTGCCAGCAGCTCTAGGACAGGGGTTCCCGAGCAGTACTTC.

This chain links TRBV2 with TRBJ2-2; TRBD1 or TRBD2 may be the D gene (5 bases each). The germline CDR1 and CDR2 sequences are SNHLY and FYNNEI. The V gene lost 7 bases and the J gene lost 6 bases, with 15 bases spanning the gap. The CDR3 spans 14 residues. The CDR3 here is CASTSRLGAGELFF. The DNA of the CDR3 is TGTGCCAGCACTTCGCGGTTGGGGGCCGGGGAGCTGTTTTTT.

This clone is a singleton in its sample. The V and J genes are TRBV30 and TRBJ2-4; 7 nucleotides align to TRBD2. The CDR3 runs 18 residues. The ends lost 4 bases at V and 3 bases at J; junction bases unmatched: 18. Per germline, CDR1 GTSNPN and CDR2 SVGIG (reference sequence). The CDR3 protein is CAWNQGRAQGLVKNIQYF. The CDR3 nucleotides read TGTGCCTGGAACCAAGGGAGGGCCCAGGGTCTCGTCAAAAACATTCAGTACTTC.

Here the CDR3 DNA reads TGTGCCAGCAGCTTACTTCAGGTGGAGCCCCAGCATTTT. Protein sequence: CASSLLQVEPQHF. The chain has TRBV5-5 and TRBJ1-5, with unresolved D. The CDR3 has 13 residues. The germline V gene has CDR1 SGHKS and CDR2 YYEKEE (reference sequence). Trimming shortened V by 2 bases and J by 8 bases, and 11 bases separated the two germline ends.

The rearrangement links TRBV5-4 to TRBJ2-1; TRBD2 matches at 10 bases. The J segment lost 2 bases and the V segment lost 4 bases, leaving 9 bases of the junction unmatched. From germline, CDR1 is SGHNT and CDR2 YYREEE (reference sequence). The CDR3 consists of 17 residues. In DNA form, the CDR3 reads TGTGCCAGCAGCCCAACTAGCGGGATAAGTCCCTACAATGAGCAGTTCTTC. Protein: CASSPTSGISPYNEQFF.

This clone was seen just once. The V and J genes are TRBV6-5 and TRBJ1-5; 7 bases match TRBD1. Germline V gene lookup returns CDR1 MNHEY and CDR2 SVGAGI. V lost 6 bases to trimming and J lost 6 bases; unmatched junction nucleotides: 5. The CDR3 is made up of 13 amino acids. The CDR3: CASRGRQGQPQHF. The CDR3 nucleotides are TGTGCCAGCAGAGGACGACAGGGTCAGCCCCAGCATTTT.

V gene TRBV2 combines with J gene TRBJ1-2; D unclear. The CDR3 spans 17 residues. The V gene's germline CDR1 is SNHLY and CDR2 FYNNEI. The V and J ends lost 7 bases and 7 bases respectively, with 28 bases between them. The CDR3 region has the DNA TGTGCCAGCATCGATTGGATGGCAGCCCAGCGGGTTCGTGGCTACACCTTC. Its protein is CASIDWMAAQRVRGYTF. The full variable domain, completed using reference TRBV2 and TRBJ1-2, is EPEVTQTPSHQVTQMGQEVILRCVPISNHLYFYWYRQILGQKVEFLVSFYNNEISEKSEIFDDQFSVERPDGSNFTLKIRSTKLEDSAMYFCASIDWMAAQRVRGYTFGSGTRLTVV.

Remarks on this clone: The sample holds other DNA sequences that translate to the same CDR3. The V call is TRBV20-1, the J call TRBJ1-3; D unclear. Germline CDR1 is DFQATT and CDR2 is SNEGSKA (reference sequence). The V end lost 3 bases, the J end lost 3 bases, and 3 bases lay between the germline ends. This CDR3 is 11 amino acids long. Written as DNA, the CDR3 is TGCAGTGCTAGTGGTGGAAACACCATATATTTT. This gives the protein CSASGGNTIYF.

This clone occurred once. The chain couples TRBV18 to TRBJ2-1; the D is unclear. CDR1 and CDR2 from the germline V gene are KGHSH and LQKENI. This CDR3 spans 14 amino acids. V shed 2 bases and J shed 10 bases, with 15 bases lying between them. CDR3 sequence: CASSPSHSHDEQFF. DNA for the CDR3: TGTGCCAGCTCACCATCTCATTCGCACGACGAGCAGTTCTTC.

The chain couples TRBV5-8 to TRBJ1-4, with D perhaps matching TRBD1 (5 bases). This CDR3 comprises 16 residues. CDR1 and CDR2 from the germline V gene are SGHTS and YDEGEE. The V end lost 0 bases, the J end lost 8 bases, and 17 bases lay between the germline ends. As DNA, the CDR3 is TGTGCCAGCAGCTTGGCCTTCCAGGGTGGTTGGGAAAAACTGTTTTTT. Amino acids: CASSLAFQGGWEKLFF.

The count of this clone is one. V and J are TRBV28 and TRBJ1-2, with D uncertain. CDR3 length: 13 amino acids. Germline CDR1 reads MDHEN; CDR2 reads SYDVKM. Deletions cut 6 bases from V and 1 base from J, with 9 bases between. The CDR3 region has the DNA TGTGCCAGCAGCCAGTCCTTTAACTATGGCTACACCTTC. Translating gives CASSQSFNYGYTF.

In regard to this clone: One junction end does not reproduce the germline sequence, and a read error may be involved. CDR3 DNA: TGTGCCAGCAGCGAAGGGGCAGGGGGCATCGGGTTCTTC. This translates into CASSEGAGGIGFF. The chain joins TRBV2 to TRBJ2-1, with 8 bases aligning to TRBD1. Germline V gene sequence: CDR1 SNHLY, CDR2 FYNNEI. The CDR3 runs to 13 residues. Full variable domain (outside the CDR3, taken from reference TRBV2 and TRBJ2-1): EPEVTQTPSHQVTQMGQEVILRCVPISNHLYFYWYRQILGQKVEFLVSFYNNEISEKSEIFDDQFSVERPDGSNFTLKIRSTKLEDSAMYFCASSEGAGGIGFFGPGTRLTVL.

CDR3 loop: CSVEPWRDGTNEQYF. The CDR3 bases are TGCAGCGTTGAACCGTGGCGGGATGGTACCAACGAGCAGTACTTC. The chain joins TRBV29-1 to TRBJ2-7; tentative D call: TRBD2 (6 bases). This CDR3 region has 15 residues. CDR1 and CDR2 from the germline V gene are SQVTM and ANQGSEA. Deletions cut 2 bases from V and 5 bases from J, with 19 bases between.

The chain is built from TRBV7-2 and TRBJ2-7; 8 nucleotides agree with TRBD2. The germline V gene encodes CDR1 SGHTA and CDR2 FQGNSA. After removal of 6 bases from V and 2 bases from J, the junction contained 9 bases not matched to a gene. The CDR3 is 15 amino acids. CDR3 residues: CASSHREGVPYEQYF. The CDR3 DNA sequence: TGTGCCAGCAGTCACCGGGAGGGAGTCCCCTACGAGCAGTACTTC.

This chain uses TRBV18 with TRBJ1-5; no clear D gene. CDR1 KGHSH and CDR2 LQKENI come from the germline V gene. The CDR3 covers 13 residues. V dropped 6 bases and J dropped 9 bases, with 15 bases sitting between them. The CDR3 sequence: CASSPDIGAPQHF. The CDR3 DNA reads as TGTGCCAGCTCCCCCGACATCGGTGCGCCCCAGCATTTT. Complete variable domain (other parts from reference TRBV18 and TRBJ1-5): NAGVMQNPRHLVRRRGQEARLRCSPMKGHSHVYWYRQLPEEGLKFMVYLQKENIIDESGMPKERFSAEFPKEGPSILRIQQVVRGDSAAYFCASSPDIGAPQHFGDGTRLSIL.